The entry below gives a single T cell receptor beta chain sequence along with its context. Assay used: immunoSEQ multiplex PCR; TCRdb lists only in-frame clones, some missing. The table records roughly 400,000 clones, 90% to 97% of them present only once. The data are from a study of shared clonotypes between healthy human individuals. The sample was memory CD8+ T cells sorted from blood. Subset specified: CD45RO+ cells pooled with CCR7-negative TemRA cells. The receptor's source is a man aged 25-45 years in good health.

CDR3 in DNA: TGTGCCAGCAGCCGCAGGGCGGACTTGAGCAACGAGCAGTACTTC. This translates into CASSRRADLSNEQYF. The chain is built from TRBV9 and TRBJ2-7; D assignment may be TRBD1 or TRBD2 (5 bases each). The CDR3 covers 15 residues. Trimming removed 4 bases at V and 5 bases at J, with 19 bases between. CDR1 SGDLS and CDR2 YYNGEE come from the germline V gene.